This record looks at one TCR beta chain sequence and its context. Profiled with immunoSEQ multiplex PCR; TCRdb holds only in-frame clones, not every one. The table records just over 150,000 clones, more than 90% of them present only once. The data are from a study of T cell responses to AZD1222 COVID-19 vaccine. The germline CDR1 and CDR2 sequences are LGHDT and YNNKEL (reference sequence). The CDR3 totals 16 residues. V was pared by 3 bases and J by 4 bases, with 15 bases between. The sequenced sample was peripheral blood, obtained 28 days after the second AZD1222 dose. The V and J genes are TRBV3-1 (or the pseudogene TRBV3-2) and TRBJ1-4; D may be TRBD1 (5 bases). This clonotype was obtained from an adult who received the AZD1222 COVID-19 vaccine. This chain's CDR3 is CASSHPAVDNNEKLFF. The CDR3, as DNA: TGTGCCAGCAGCCACCCCGCCGTGGACAATAATGAAAAACTGTTTTTT.